This paragraph covers one T cell receptor beta chain sequence. This may be a read error: a much more frequent sequence differs by one nucleotide. The final CDR3 position lacks the conserved phenylalanine or tryptophan, pointing to a likely read error. This entry comes from a study of T-cell reconstitution after alpha-beta-depleted transplantation in children. The CDR3 is 16 amino acids. V gave up 4 bases and J gave up 3 bases, with 17 bases separating them. CDR1 is SGHDT and CDR2 is YYEEEE in the germline V gene. Library preparation (for TCRbeta) was performed with unique molecular identifiers. TCRdb reprocessed the PCR reads via MiXCR and lists one record per CDR3 protein. The sample has roughly 300,000 distinct CDR3 sequences, 11% seen once.

This material consisted of peripheral blood, taken 180 days after TCRalphabeta/CD19-depleted stem cell transplant. The TCR originated in a male patient aged 2 to 10 who had a stem cell transplant for chronic granulomatous disease, so the T cells may come from the graft donor. The chain is built from TRBV5-6 and TRBJ2-4, with D possibly matching TRBD1 (6 bases). The chain's CDR3 is CASSPLTGPRKNIQYS. CDR3 coding DNA: TGTGCCAGCAGCCCACTTACAGGGCCGCGCAAAAACATTCAGTACTCC.